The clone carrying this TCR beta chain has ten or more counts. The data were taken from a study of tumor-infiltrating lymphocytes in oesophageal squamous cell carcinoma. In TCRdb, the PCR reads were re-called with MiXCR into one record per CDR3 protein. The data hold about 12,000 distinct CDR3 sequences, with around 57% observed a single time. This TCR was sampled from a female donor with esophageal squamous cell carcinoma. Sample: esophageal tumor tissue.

The CDR3 DNA reads TGTGCCAGCAGTGAAGCAATATCGCCTACGCAGTATTTT. Protein product: CASSEAISPTQYF. V and J are TRBV6-1 and TRBJ2-3; no clear D. Per the germline V gene, CDR1 is MNHNS and CDR2 is SASEGT. The CDR3 has 13 amino acids. V was pared by 0 bases and J by 8 bases, with 9 bases between.